These T cell receptor beta chains were read from a single sample in a study of T-cell memory formation after mild COVID-19. Using its own MiXCR run on the 5' RACE reads, TCRdb lists one record per CDR3 protein. Of fewer than 650,000 distinct CDR3 sequences listed, roughly 20% are singletons. The source material was PBMCs or a T cell subset sorted from them (not recorded which). These receptor sequences come from an adult woman who had mild COVID-19 (a few samples of this study predate the infection). Cell type and time point are not known. Both conserved end residues are trimmed from each CDR3.

CDR3,V
ASSYSLAGSYEQY,TRBV6-5
ASSKTGNTQY,TRBV7-2
SARDGGQGYDEQF,TRBV20-1
ASSIGRQAGGTEAF,TRBV19
ASSQPTGVFDEQY,TRBV4-1
ASSLDQGNTGELF,TRBV5-1
ASSQTWTVEQY,TRBV12-3/TRBV12-4
ASSLTSGGATQY,TRBV12-3/TRBV12-4
ASSPPSPGLAGVIWQF,TRBV18
SASRGLAGVLNEQF,TRBV20-1
SAVLSPLEQY,TRBV20-1
ASCHRDYHYNEQF,TRBV7-9
ASTARTGAYEQY,TRBV12-3/TRBV12-4
ASSPPGRYNEQF,TRBV7-9
ASSIWRDQETQY,TRBV19
SAVGLGETQY,TRBV20-1
AISAKQGDGYT,TRBV10-3
ATGYGLAGNEQF,TRBV24-1
ASSEEASGYEQY,TRBV2
ASSSGLDASEQF,TRBV6-5
ASSLVGQVPH,TRBV28
ASSLSPTVLETQY,TRBV5-1
SATQEAPRNNEQF,TRBV20-1
ASSSTVGTQY,TRBV6-5
ASSLAQDRGTEAF,TRBV7-6
ASSLGQRTFYGYT,TRBV7-2
ASSFRSQGEDYGYT,TRBV11-3
ASSRDRGATYEQY,TRBV5-1
ASSEGVRNTEAF,TRBV25-1
ASSDGEEQPQH,TRBV6-1
SVELAGLGTYEQY,TRBV29-1
ASSQGPSGPTYEQY,TRBV4-2
ASSVTGSGNTIY,TRBV2
ASRPGHAYEQY,TRBV6-1
ASSWEWGTEAF,TRBV5-1
ASSLAHSVWDIQY,TRBV7-9
AIKAPSPPGEQF,TRBV6-5
ASHYPGTGGDETQY,TRBV5-1
ASSVPSGKSSYEQY,TRBV9
ATSEWGSTDTQY,TRBV24-1
ASSKRDLQETQY,TRBV5-4
ASSPTLQPGELF,TRBV6-2/TRBV6-3
ASSLAAGADTQY,TRBV5-5
ASSPEGNTGELF,TRBV13
ASSISGGRGSPEQY,TRBV19
ASGGGGTGYHGELF,TRBV27
SVDWSADQTQY,TRBV29-1
ASSSTGTGLNEQY,TRBV7-3